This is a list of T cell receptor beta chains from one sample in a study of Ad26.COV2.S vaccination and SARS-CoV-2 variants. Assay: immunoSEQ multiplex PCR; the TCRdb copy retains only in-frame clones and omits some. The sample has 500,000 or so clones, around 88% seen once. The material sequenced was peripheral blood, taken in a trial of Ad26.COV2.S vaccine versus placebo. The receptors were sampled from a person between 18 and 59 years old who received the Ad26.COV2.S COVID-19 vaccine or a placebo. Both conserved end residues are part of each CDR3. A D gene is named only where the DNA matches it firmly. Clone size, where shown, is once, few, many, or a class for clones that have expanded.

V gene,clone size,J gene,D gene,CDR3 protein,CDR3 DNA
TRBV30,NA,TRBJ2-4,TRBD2,CAWGTSSPQYF,TGTGCCTGGGGGACTAGCTCACCACAGTACTTC
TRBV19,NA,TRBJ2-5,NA,CASSGSRQETQYF,TGTGCCAGTAGCGGGAGCCGACAAGAGACCCAGTACTTC
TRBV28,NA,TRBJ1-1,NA,CASSLLGRVVAFF,TGTGCCAGCAGTTTACTGGGGCGCGTTGTGGCTTTCTTT
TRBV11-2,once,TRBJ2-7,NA,CASSLWGSGYEQYF,TGTGCCAGCAGCTTATGGGGTAGCGGCTACGAGCAGTACTTC
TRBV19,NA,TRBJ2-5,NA,CASSPWGAGETQYF,TGTGCCAGTAGTCCTTGGGGCGCCGGGGAGACCCAGTACTTC
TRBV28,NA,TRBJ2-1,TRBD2,CASRLAGGYNEQFF,TGTGCCAGCAGATTAGCGGGAGGGTACAATGAGCAGTTCTTC
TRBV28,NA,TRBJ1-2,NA,CASSLTENYGYTF,TGTGCCAGCAGTCTGACAGAAAACTATGGCTACACCTTC
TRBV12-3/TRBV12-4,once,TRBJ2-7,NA,CASSLGRTYEQYF,TGTGCCAGCAGTTTAGGCAGGACCTACGAGCAGTACTTC
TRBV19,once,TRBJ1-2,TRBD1,CASSTGRGGLDGYTF,TGTGCCAGTAGCACGGGCCGAGGGGGCCTGGATGGCTACACCTTC
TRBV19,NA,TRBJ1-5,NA,CASSTPQGLPNNQPQHF,TGTGCCAGTAGCACCCCACAGGGCTTACCAAACAATCAGCCCCAGCATTTT
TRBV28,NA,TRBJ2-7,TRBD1,CASSFRGQVDPYEQYF,TGTGCCAGCAGTTTCCGAGGACAGGTCGACCCCTACGAGCAGTACTTC
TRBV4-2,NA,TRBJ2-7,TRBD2,CASVAKGTNIYEQYF,TGTGCCAGCGTCGCCAAGGGGACTAACATCTACGAGCAGTACTTC
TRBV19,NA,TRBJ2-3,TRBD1,CASSMKMTGLFTDTQYF,TGTGCCAGTAGTATGAAGATGACAGGGTTGTTCACAGATACGCAGTATTTT
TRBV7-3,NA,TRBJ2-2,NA,CASSSLAGQGELFF,TGTGCCAGCAGCTCGCTGGCCGGCCAAGGGGAGCTGTTTTTT
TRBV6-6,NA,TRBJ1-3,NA,CASSLNPTGGNTIYF,TGTGCCAGCAGCCTAAACCCTACAGGGGGAAACACCATATATTTT
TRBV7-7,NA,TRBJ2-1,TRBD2,CASSLDGGDEQFF,TGTGCCAGCAGCTTAGACGGGGGGGATGAGCAGTTCTTC
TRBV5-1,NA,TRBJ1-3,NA,CASSLTSGNTIYF,TGCGCCAGCAGCTTGACAAGCGGAAACACCATATATTTT
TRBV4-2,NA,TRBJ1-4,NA,CASSLNGAQNEKLFF,TGTGCCAGCAGCCTCAACGGCGCGCAGAATGAAAAACTGTTTTTT
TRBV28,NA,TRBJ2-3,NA,CASSLGGGSTDTQYF,TGTGCCAGCAGTTTAGGTGGGGGTAGCACAGATACGCAGTATTTT
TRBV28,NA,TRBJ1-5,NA,CASSRRGAQHF,TGTGCCAGCAGCCGCAGAGGGGCGCAGCATTTT
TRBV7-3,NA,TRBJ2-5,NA,CASSLLGGGTQYF,TGTGCCAGCAGCTTATTGGGAGGGGGGACCCAGTACTTC
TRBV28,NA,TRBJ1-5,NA,CASSSPGSNQPQHF,TGTGCCAGCAGTTCACCGGGGTCCAATCAGCCCCAGCATTTT
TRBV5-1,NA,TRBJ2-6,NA,CASSLVPGGSSGANVLTF,TGCGCCAGCAGCTTGGTCCCTGGGGGAAGCTCTGGGGCCAACGTCCTGACTTTC
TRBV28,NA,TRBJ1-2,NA,CASSLIDRRRSNGYTF,TGTGCCAGCAGTTTAATAGACAGGAGAAGATCCAATGGCTACACCTTC
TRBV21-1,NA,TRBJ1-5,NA,CASSSRDRGLFRVRQPQHF,TGTGCCAGCAGCTCGCGAGACAGGGGGTTGTTTCGGGTTCGACAGCCCCAGCATTTT
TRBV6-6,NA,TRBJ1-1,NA,CATSSRGPTEAFF,TGTGCCACCTCGTCAAGGGGTCCCACTGAAGCTTTCTTT
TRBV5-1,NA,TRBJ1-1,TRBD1,CASSPLSPRGRENTEAFF,TGCGCCAGCAGCCCCCTAAGCCCCAGGGGGCGGGAGAACACTGAAGCTTTCTTT
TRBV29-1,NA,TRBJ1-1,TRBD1,CSVGDRGNTEAFF,TGCAGCGTTGGTGACAGGGGAAACACTGAAGCTTTCTTT
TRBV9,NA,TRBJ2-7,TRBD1,CASSAGTVGYEQYF,TGTGCCAGCAGCGCCGGGACAGTCGGGTACGAGCAGTACTTC
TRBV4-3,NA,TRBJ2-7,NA,CASSQDFSTYYEQYF,TGCGCCAGCAGCCAAGACTTCTCTACCTACTACGAGCAGTACTTC
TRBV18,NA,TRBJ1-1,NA,CASSPGHLQNTEAFF,TGTGCCAGCTCACCGGGACACCTCCAGAACACTGAAGCTTTCTTT
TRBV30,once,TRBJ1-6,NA,CAWVGRVNSPLHF,TGTGCCTGGGTGGGCCGGGTGAATTCACCCCTCCACTTT
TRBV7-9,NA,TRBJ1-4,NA,CASSLSQGGEKLFF,TGTGCCAGCAGCTTAAGCCAGGGAGGTGAAAAACTGTTTTTT
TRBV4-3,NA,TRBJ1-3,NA,CASSQQFRGSGGNTIYF,TGCGCCAGCAGCCAACAATTCAGGGGCTCGGGCGGAAACACCATATATTTT
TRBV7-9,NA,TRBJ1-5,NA,CASSPAPSNQPQHF,TGTGCCAGCAGCCCGGCCCCGAGCAATCAGCCCCAGCATTTT
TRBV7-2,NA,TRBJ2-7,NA,CASSLVLVAEQYF,TGTGCCAGCAGCTTAGTGCTTGTTGCCGAGCAGTACTTC
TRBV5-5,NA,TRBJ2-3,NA,CASSLGLNTDTQYF,TGTGCCAGCAGCCTGGGACTCAACACAGATACGCAGTATTTT
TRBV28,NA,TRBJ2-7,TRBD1,CASSSDRKPVYEQYF,TGTGCCAGCAGCTCGGACAGGAAGCCTGTCTACGAGCAGTACTTC
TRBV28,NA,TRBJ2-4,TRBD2,CASSLGGAKNIQYF,TGTGCCAGCAGTTTGGGGGGGGCCAAAAACATTCAGTACTTC
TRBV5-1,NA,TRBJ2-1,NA,CASNSGFLSNEQFF,TGCGCCAGCAACTCAGGGTTTTTGAGCAATGAGCAGTTCTTC
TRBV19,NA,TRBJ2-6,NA,CASNARSGANVLTF,TGTGCCAGTAATGCCCGCTCTGGGGCCAACGTCCTGACTTTC
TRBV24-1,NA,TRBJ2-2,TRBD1,CATSAQGASGGELFF,TGTGCCACCAGTGCGCAGGGGGCGAGTGGCGGGGAGCTGTTTTTT
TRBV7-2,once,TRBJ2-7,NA,CASSSSGAAYF,TGTGCCAGCAGCTCCTCAGGGGCGGCGTACTTC
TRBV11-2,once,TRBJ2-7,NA,CASSLSGATGEQYF,TGTGCCAGCAGCTTATCAGGTGCGACGGGGGAGCAGTACTTC
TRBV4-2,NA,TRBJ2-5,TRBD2,CASSQGGLASSGSFSLPGETQYF,TGTGCCAGCAGCCAAGGGGGGCTGGCGTCCAGCGGGAGTTTTTCTTTACCGGGAGAGACCCAGTACTTC
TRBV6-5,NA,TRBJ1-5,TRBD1,CASRGQINQPQHF,TGTGCCAGCAGGGGACAGATCAATCAGCCCCAGCATTTT
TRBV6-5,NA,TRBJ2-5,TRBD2,CASSYGGGPQETQYF,TGTGCCAGCAGTTACGGCGGGGGGCCCCAAGAGACCCAGTACTTC
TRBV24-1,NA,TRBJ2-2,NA,CATRGAKTGELFF,TGTGCCACCAGGGGAGCGAAAACCGGGGAGCTGTTTTTT
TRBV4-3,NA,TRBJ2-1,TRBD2,CASSNGLASGDEQFF,TGCGCCAGCAGTAATGGACTAGCATCCGGCGATGAGCAGTTCTTC
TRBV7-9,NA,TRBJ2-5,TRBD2,CASSYGLVEETQYF,TGTGCCAGCAGCTACGGACTAGTCGAAGAGACCCAGTACTTC
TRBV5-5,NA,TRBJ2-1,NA,CASSQAFTQVRFF,TGTGCCAGCAGCCAAGCATTCACCCAGGTGCGGTTCTTC
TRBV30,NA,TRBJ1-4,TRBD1,CAWSRDRGGLGKLFF,TGTGCCTGGAGCCGGGACAGGGGTGGTTTGGGAAAACTGTTTTTT